This T cell receptor (beta chain) came from a study of blood T cells in healthy people across ages. The CDR3 is 15 amino acids. V gave up 5 bases and J gave up 4 bases; unmatched junction bases: 8. In germline, CDR1 is MNHEY, CDR2 SMNVEV (reference sequence). Study results and limitations: CMV status of donors was not determined, possibly confounding expanded clonotype changes. Older age coincided with a roughly linear decline in TCR beta diversity per million T cells.

A second PCR of 7 to 11 cycles used a sample-barcoded 5' primer and a J-beta primer mix. Every individual sample yielded 3 million or more paired-end reads (each containing CDR3). TCRdb re-derived calls from the 5' RACE reads in MiXCR, one entry per CDR3 protein. The table lists 890,000 or so distinct CDR3 sequences, 62% of them singletons. A single count supports this clonotype. The antigen is unknown. Sequenced: blood. The rearrangement links TRBV27 to TRBJ2-3; 8 bases are shared with TRBD2. This TCR came from a man under 40 in good health. In DNA, the CDR3 is TGTGCCAGCAGTCCTCGGACTAGCCGGGCAGATACGCAGTATTTT. Its protein product is CASSPRTSRADTQYF.